The 12 T cell receptor beta chains below all came from one sample that was sequenced in a study of T cell repertoires in cytomegalovirus infection. MiXCR was run by TCRdb on the reads, yielding one entry per CDR3 protein. The data show around 320,000 distinct CDR3 sequences, over 7.5% seen once. Sequenced sample: PBMCs. These receptors were collected from a human donor in good health (CMV status not recorded). Some clones in this sample may be carry-over from other donors' samples.

This clonotype has a handful of counts. The chain combines TRBV20-1 with TRBJ2-4, with D tentatively TRBD2 (6 bases). Germline CDR1 reads DFQATT; CDR2 reads SNEGSKA (reference sequence). The CDR3 loop spans 15 amino acids. The germline V and J ends were trimmed by 5 bases and 3 bases, with 17 bases remaining between them. CDR3 sequence (DNA): TGCAGTGCTTCTAATCTAGCGAGGGGCAAAAACATTCAGTACTTC. This gives the protein CSASNLARGKNIQYF.

Ten or more counts support this clonotype. The V call is TRBV7-2, the J call TRBJ2-5; 11 nucleotides line up with TRBD2. CDR1 is SGHTA and CDR2 is FQGNSA in the germline V gene. CDR3 size: 17 residues. Unmatched junction bases numbered 7, after V lost 1 base and J lost 3 bases. CDR3 nucleotides: TGTGCCAGCAGCTTAGATCTAGCGGGGGGCGGGAAAGAGACCCAGTACTTC. Residues: CASSLDLAGGGKETQYF.

The V and J genes are TRBV20-1 and TRBJ1-1; D unresolved. Germline V gene lookup returns CDR1 DFQATT and CDR2 SNEGSKA (reference sequence). The CDR3 runs to 12 residues. V shed 6 bases and J shed 9 bases, with 17 bases lying between them. The CDR3 DNA follows: TGCAGTGCGGGAGGGATCTCGGAGAAAGCTTTCTTT. Its translation: CSAGGISEKAFF.

This clonotype was detected a few times. The chain couples TRBV12-5 to TRBJ2-5, with D perhaps matching TRBD2 (5 bases). Germline values: CDR1 LGHNT, CDR2 FRNRAP. The CDR3 consists of 19 residues. The V end was cut by 1 base, the J end by 2 bases, with 23 bases between. In nucleotides, the CDR3 is TGTGCTAGTGGTTTGGAGCGGAGACAAGGATTAGGGTCTCAAGAGACCCAGTACTTC. Amino acid sequence: CASGLERRQGLGSQETQYF.

This clonotype was detected ten times or more. The CDR3 DNA sequence: TGTGCCAGCAGCCCCTACCGGGGCGGGGGGCAAGTAAGAGAGACCCAGTACTTC. Protein product: CASSPYRGGGQVRETQYF. The chain is built from TRBV7-8 and TRBJ2-5; TRBD2 matches 8 bases. This CDR3 spans 18 amino acids. V was pared by 5 bases and J by 4 bases, with 18 bases of the junction left unmatched. Germline loops: CDR1 SGHVS, CDR2 FQNEAQ.

This clonotype has ten or more counts. The V call is TRBV7-2, the J call TRBJ2-3, with 10 bases aligning to TRBD2. Germline V gene lookup returns CDR1 SGHTA and CDR2 FQGNSA. The CDR3 spans 17 residues. The trim removed 3 bases at V and 0 bases at J, leaving 6 bases unmatched. The CDR3 reads CASSLRSGRLSTDTQYF. The CDR3, as DNA: TGTGCCAGCAGCTTGCGTAGCGGGAGGCTAAGCACAGATACGCAGTATTTT.

J is TRBJ2-7 and V is TRBV27, with a weak D call TRBD2 (5 bases). This CDR3 is built from 13 residues. Germline CDR1 is MNHEY and CDR2 is SMNVEV (reference sequence). V gave up 2 bases and J gave up 3 bases, with 8 bases separating them. CDR3 residues: CASSLRTDYEQYF. CDR3 in DNA: TGTGCCAGCAGTTTAAGGACTGACTACGAGCAGTACTTC.

This clonotype turned up a few times. This chain joins TRBV28 and TRBJ2-7; a weak D match, TRBD2 (5 bases). This CDR3 is 15 amino acids long. Germline V lookup: CDR1 MDHEN, CDR2 SYDVKM. The V end was cut by 4 bases, the J end by 6 bases, with 19 bases between. This chain's CDR3 is CASSSIPGVKGEQYF. The CDR3 nucleotides read TGTGCCAGCAGTTCCATCCCCGGGGTAAAAGGCGAGCAGTACTTC.

J is TRBJ1-4 and V is TRBV15; D not certain. Germline CDR1 and CDR2: LNHNV and YYDKDF (reference sequence). V lost 0 bases, J lost 8 bases, and 10 bases lay in between. This CDR3 is 14 amino acids long. For the CDR3, the DNA is TGTGCCACCAGCAGAGAAAGGGTTTCGGAAAAACTGTTTTTT. It specifies CATSRERVSEKLFF.

This clonotype was observed many times. The J gene is TRBJ2-1, the V gene TRBV7-2, with TRBD1 matching 9 bases. The CDR3 has 16 amino acids. CDR1 is SGHTA, CDR2 FQGNSA, per germline. The V segment lost 5 bases and the J segment 9 bases; nucleotides outside the gene matches: 14. This chain's CDR3 is CASSVPGQGFSGEQFF. The CDR3, as DNA: TGTGCCAGCAGCGTACCGGGACAGGGTTTTTCGGGTGAGCAGTTCTTC.

The chain joins TRBV6-2 or TRBV6-3 to TRBJ2-7, with 8 bases matching TRBD1. Germline CDR1 MNHEY, CDR2 SVGEGT. This CDR3 is built from 16 residues. Germline trimming cut 2 bases from V and 3 bases from J; bases unmatched to any gene: 9. The CDR3 region is CASSYRWTGIGYEQYF. DNA of the CDR3: TGTGCCAGCAGTTACCGATGGACAGGGATTGGCTACGAGCAGTACTTC.

This clonotype has a count of ten or more. The chain uses TRBV7-2 and TRBJ2-7, with 12 bases identical to TRBD2. Germline lookup yields CDR1 SGHTA and CDR2 FQGNSA. The CDR3 is made up of 16 amino acids. Unmatched junction bases numbered 12, after V lost 5 bases and J lost 7 bases. The DNA for the CDR3 is TGTGCCAGCAGCCCGGGGTGGGCTAGCGGGAGGGAGGAGCAGTACTTC. Encoded protein: CASSPGWASGREEQYF. Variable domain in full (rest from reference TRBV7-2 and TRBJ2-7): GAGVSQSPSNKVTEKGKDVELRCDPISGHTALYWYRQSLGQGLEFLIYFQGNSAPDKSGLPSDRFSAERTGGSVSTLTIQRTQQEDSAVYLCASSPGWASGREEQYFGPGTRLTVT.